Listed below are T cell receptor beta chains from one sample, sequenced in a study of T cells in Graves' hyperthyroidism and ophthalmopathy. MiXCR was run by TCRdb on the multiplex PCR reads, yielding one entry per CDR3 protein. Of some 440,000 distinct CDR3 sequences listed, around a sixth are singletons. Specimen: blood. These receptors originate from a woman between 18 and 29 years old with Graves' hyperthyroidism. Both conserved end residues are part of each CDR3. A D gene is named only where the DNA matches it firmly. Some rows have no size entry. The others give once, few or many, or a class for an expanded clone.

size: many
J: TRBJ2-3
V: TRBV27
D: TRBD2
CDR3: CASRHIAGDRDTQYF
DNA: TGTGCCAGCAGGCATATAGCGGGAGATAGGGATACGCAGTATTTT

size: .
J: TRBJ1-2
V: TRBV4-1
D: .
CDR3: CASSQPQGTYGYTF
DNA: TGCGCCAGCAGCCAACCACAGGGAACCTATGGCTACACCTTC

size: many
J: TRBJ1-2
V: TRBV10-3
D: TRBD1
CDR3: CAISESEIDRAQYGYTF
DNA: TGTGCCATCAGTGAGTCCGAGATAGACAGGGCCCAATATGGCTACACCTTC

size: many
J: TRBJ2-5
V: TRBV11-2
D: .
CDR3: CASGGVGETQYF
DNA: TGTGCCTCAGGGGGGGTGGGAGAGACCCAGTACTTC

size: many
J: TRBJ2-3
V: TRBV18
D: .
CDR3: CASSRTEGTDTQYF
DNA: TGTGCCAGCTCACGGACAGAGGGCACAGATACGCAGTATTTT

size: many
J: TRBJ2-2
V: TRBV3-1
D: .
CDR3: CASSPQGQNTGELFF
DNA: TGTGCCAGCAGCCCACAGGGTCAGAACACCGGGGAGCTGTTTTTT

size: few
J: TRBJ2-5
V: TRBV9
D: .
CDR3: CASSVDRGKGETQYF
DNA: TGTGCCAGCAGCGTAGATCGCGGGAAAGGAGAGACCCAGTACTTC

size: .
J: TRBJ1-1
V: TRBV19
D: .
CDR3: CASSIGGETNTEAFF
DNA: TGTGCCAGTAGTATAGGCGGGGAAACGAACACTGAAGCTTTCTTT

size: many
J: TRBJ2-1
V: TRBV12-3/TRBV12-4
D: .
CDR3: CASSPTYNEQFF
DNA: TGTGCCAGCAGCCCCACCTACAATGAGCAGTTCTTC

size: .
J: TRBJ2-2
V: TRBV2
D: TRBD2
CDR3: CASRKGAGGYTGELFF
DNA: TGTGCCAGCAGAAAAGGAGCGGGGGGGTACACCGGGGAGCTGTTTTTT

size: many
J: TRBJ2-5
V: TRBV2
D: .
CDR3: CASASPVGLETQYF
DNA: TGTGCCAGCGCCTCTCCCGTAGGTCTTGAGACCCAGTACTTC

size: many
J: TRBJ1-5
V: TRBV20-1
D: TRBD1
CDR3: CSARDGDRGPYSNQPQHF
DNA: TGCAGTGCTAGAGATGGGGACAGGGGGCCTTATAGCAATCAGCCCCAGCATTTT

size: many
J: TRBJ2-3
V: TRBV7-3
D: .
CDR3: CASSLYHGSEGPDTQYF
DNA: TGTGCCAGCAGCTTATATCACGGGAGTGAGGGACCAGATACGCAGTATTTT

size: few
J: TRBJ2-5
V: TRBV19
D: .
CDR3: CASSTGFQETQYF
DNA: TGTGCCAGTAGTACAGGGTTCCAAGAGACCCAGTACTTC

size: many
J: TRBJ1-1
V: TRBV27
D: TRBD1
CDR3: CASSFNRGTEAFF
DNA: TGTGCCAGCAGTTTCAACAGGGGTACTGAAGCTTTCTTT

size: .
J: TRBJ2-1
V: TRBV27
D: .
CDR3: CASSPTISSHNEQFF
DNA: TGTGCCAGCAGTCCGACTATAAGCTCCCACAATGAGCAGTTCTTC

size: many
J: TRBJ1-4
V: TRBV6-1
D: .
CDR3: CASSRTSTGRTNEKLFF
DNA: TGTGCCAGCAGTCGAACATCCACAGGGAGAACTAATGAAAAACTGTTTTTT

size: many
J: TRBJ2-7
V: TRBV3-1
D: TRBD2
CDR3: CASSQNAELAGSDLYEQYF
DNA: TGTGCCAGCAGCCAAAACGCCGAACTAGCGGGATCTGACCTCTACGAGCAGTACTTC

size: .
J: TRBJ2-7
V: TRBV3-1
D: .
CDR3: CASSLRQGRDYEQYF
DNA: TGTGCCAGCAGCCTTCGGCAGGGAAGGGACTACGAGCAGTACTTC

size: many
J: TRBJ1-2
V: TRBV2
D: .
CDR3: CASSEYSGYYGYTF
DNA: TGTGCCAGCAGTGAATATAGCGGATACTATGGCTACACCTTC

size: many
J: TRBJ1-1
V: TRBV6-1
D: .
CDR3: CASSPHGDTEAFF
DNA: TGTGCCAGCAGTCCACACGGGGACACTGAAGCTTTCTTT

size: many
J: TRBJ2-6
V: TRBV18
D: .
CDR3: CASSPPSGANVLTF
DNA: TGTGCCAGCTCACCACCCTCTGGGGCCAACGTCCTGACTTTC

size: many
J: TRBJ1-4
V: TRBV6-2/TRBV6-3
D: TRBD1
CDR3: CASSDPGQTNEKLFF
DNA: TGTGCCAGCAGTGATCCGGGACAGACAAATGAAAAACTGTTTTTT

size: .
J: TRBJ2-1
V: TRBV20-1
D: TRBD2
CDR3: CSAQRRGNYNEQFF
DNA: TGCAGTGCCCAGCGGCGGGGGAATTACAATGAGCAGTTCTTC

size: many
J: TRBJ2-7
V: TRBV28
D: .
CDR3: CASSPQRGAPEQYF
DNA: TGTGCCAGCAGTCCACAAAGAGGGGCACCCGAGCAGTACTTC

size: .
J: TRBJ2-2
V: TRBV27
D: .
CDR3: CASSLGIFTGELFF
DNA: TGTGCCAGCAGTTTGGGGATCTTCACCGGGGAGCTGTTTTTT

size: .
J: TRBJ2-1
V: TRBV30
D: .
CDR3: CACTSDNEQFF
DNA: TGTGCCTGCACTTCAGACAATGAGCAGTTCTTC

size: few
J: TRBJ1-6
V: TRBV6-1
D: .
CDR3: CATDAGPRWPPLHF
DNA: TGTGCCACCGATGCCGGGCCTCGATGGCCACCCCTCCACTTT

size: once
J: TRBJ1-1
V: TRBV6-1
D: TRBD1
CDR3: CASRDRGLTDTEAFF
DNA: TGTGCCAGCAGGGACAGGGGGCTGACGGACACTGAAGCTTTCTTT

size: many
J: TRBJ1-3
V: TRBV6-6
D: .
CDR3: CASSYATGTLNTIYF
DNA: TGTGCCAGCAGTTACGCTACGGGAACCCTAAACACCATATATTTT

size: few
J: TRBJ1-6
V: TRBV19
D: .
CDR3: CASSIRPGLLNSPLHF
DNA: TGTGCCAGTAGTATAAGGCCGGGACTCCTTAATTCACCCCTCCACTTT

size: many
J: TRBJ1-5
V: TRBV27
D: TRBD1
CDR3: CASSPTDRGRNQPQHF
DNA: TGTGCCAGCAGTCCCACGGACAGGGGACGCAATCAGCCCCAGCATTTT

size: many
J: TRBJ2-3
V: TRBV2
D: .
CDR3: CASKGPSTDTQYF
DNA: TGTGCCAGCAAGGGACCAAGCACAGATACGCAGTATTTT

size: many
J: TRBJ2-7
V: TRBV20-1
D: .
CDR3: CSASRRDEQYF
DNA: TGCAGTGCTAGCCGACGAGATGAGCAGTACTTC

size: many
J: TRBJ1-2
V: TRBV12-3/TRBV12-4
D: TRBD1
CDR3: CASSRGQTARYTF
DNA: TGTGCCAGCAGCAGGGGACAGACTGCTCGCTACACCTTC

size: many
J: TRBJ2-7
V: TRBV7-7
D: .
CDR3: CASSFQVGDEQYF
DNA: TGTGCTAGCAGCTTCCAGGTGGGGGACGAGCAGTACTTC

size: many
J: TRBJ1-5
V: TRBV30
D: .
CDR3: CAWAKGGWQPQHF
DNA: TGTGCCTGGGCTAAAGGGGGTTGGCAGCCCCAGCATTTT

size: many
J: TRBJ2-3
V: TRBV24-1
D: TRBD2
CDR3: CATSDRASGLYTDTQYF
DNA: TGTGCCACCAGTGATCGGGCTAGCGGCTTGTACACAGATACGCAGTATTTT

size: .
J: TRBJ2-2
V: TRBV7-2
D: .
CDR3: CASSLRLSANTGELFF
DNA: TGTGCCAGCAGCTTAAGGTTGTCAGCGAACACCGGGGAGCTGTTTTTT

size: many
J: TRBJ2-1
V: TRBV20-1
D: TRBD2
CDR3: CSAPLIAGSYNEQFF
DNA: TGCAGTGCTCCTCTTATAGCGGGCTCCTACAATGAGCAGTTCTTC

size: many
J: TRBJ2-5
V: TRBV29-1
D: TRBD2
CDR3: CSVVLAGGWETQYF
DNA: TGCAGCGTTGTTTTAGCGGGGGGGTGGGAGACCCAGTACTTC

size: .
J: TRBJ1-2
V: TRBV29-1
D: .
CDR3: CSVRGDFYGYTF
DNA: TGCAGCGTCCGGGGGGACTTCTATGGCTACACCTTC

size: .
J: TRBJ2-2
V: TRBV6-1
D: .
CDR3: CASSVRGSGGELFF
DNA: TGTGCCAGCAGTGTAAGGGGTAGCGGCGGGGAGCTGTTTTTT

size: many
J: TRBJ1-6
V: TRBV15
D: .
CDR3: CATSRDNGYNSPLHF
DNA: TGTGCCACCAGCAGAGATAATGGGTATAATTCACCCCTCCACTTT

size: few
J: TRBJ2-3
V: TRBV6-1
D: .
CDR3: CASSSRVGGEADTQYF
DNA: TGTGCCAGCAGTTCCAGAGTCGGGGGTGAAGCAGATACGCAGTATTTT

size: many
J: TRBJ1-6
V: TRBV6-5
D: .
CDR3: CASSYGELNNSPLHF
DNA: TGTGCCAGCAGTTACGGCGAACTGAATAATTCACCCCTCCACTTT

size: many
J: TRBJ2-5
V: TRBV19
D: .
CDR3: CASSARQASAAGETQYF
DNA: TGTGCCAGTAGTGCCCGCCAGGCTAGCGCGGCGGGGGAGACCCAGTACTTC

size: .
J: TRBJ2-1
V: TRBV24-1
D: TRBD2
CDR3: CATSGTGTSGNNEQFF
DNA: TGTGCCACCAGTGGCACCGGGACTAGCGGAAACAATGAGCAGTTCTTC

size: many
J: TRBJ2-3
V: TRBV11-2
D: TRBD2
CDR3: CASSTPGTSGRARDTQYF
DNA: TGTGCCAGCAGCACACCCGGGACTAGCGGGAGGGCCCGGGATACGCAGTATTTT

size: .
J: TRBJ2-7
V: TRBV4-1
D: TRBD1
CDR3: CASSQEAPETGKLYEQYF
DNA: TGCGCCAGCAGCCAAGAGGCCCCCGAGACAGGGAAACTCTACGAGCAGTACTTC

size: few
J: TRBJ1-3
V: TRBV13
D: .
CDR3: CASGFSGGNTIYF
DNA: TGTGCCAGCGGTTTTTCCGGTGGAAACACCATATATTTT

size: many
J: TRBJ1-5
V: TRBV9
D: TRBD1
CDR3: CASSLTGEGGHQPQHF
DNA: TGTGCCAGCAGCTTGACAGGGGAAGGGGGCCATCAGCCCCAGCATTTT

size: many
J: TRBJ2-7
V: TRBV5-1
D: TRBD1
CDR3: CASSPDNGQGASEQYF
DNA: TGCGCCAGCAGCCCGGATAATGGACAGGGGGCGTCCGAGCAGTACTTC

size: many
J: TRBJ1-5
V: TRBV12-3/TRBV12-4
D: .
CDR3: CASSKGDLNQPQHF
DNA: TGTGCCAGCAGTAAGGGGGACCTCAATCAGCCCCAGCATTTT